This TCR beta chain was documented in a study of T cells after yellow fever vaccination. In the study overall: Fractions of limited cellularity were prepared by means of SMART-Seq v4 Ultra Low Input.

TCRdb used MiXCR to reprocess the 5' RACE reads, holding one entry per CDR3 protein. The sample includes 120,000 or so distinct CDR3 sequences, around 7.2% of them seen just once. Many counts were recorded for this clonotype. The TCR was taken from a man aged 18-30 years who received the YFV17D yellow fever vaccine. The specimen was CD4+ T cells sorted from PBMCs, collected more than 40 days after the first yellow fever vaccination.

The CDR3 protein is CASSDGTSRDTQYF. As DNA, the CDR3 is TGCGCCAGCAGCGATGGGACTAGCCGGGATACGCAGTATTTT. V usage is TRBV5-1 and J usage is TRBJ2-3, with 9 positions matching TRBD2. CDR3 size: 14 residues. J gave up 6 bases and V 4 bases, and 6 bases lay outside the gene matches. Germline CDR1 and CDR2: SGHRS and YFSETQ.